The 26 T cell receptor beta chains below come from one sample, sequenced in a study of blood T cell repertoires in COVID-19. Repertoires were generated with immunoSEQ multiplex PCR, while TCRdb's copy carries only in-frame clones and drops some. The sample carries around 13,000 clones, 88% recorded once. The sample comprised peripheral blood. These TCRs come from a human donor in a cohort sampled during active COVID-19.

J is TRBJ1-1 and V is TRBV29-1, with a possible D match to TRBD1 (5 bases). With 7 bases removed from V and 5 bases from J, the gap between germline ends came to 20 bases. CDR3 length equals 14 residues. CDR1 and CDR2 (germline): SQVTM, ANQGSEA. CDR3 nucleotides: TGCAGCGCCCTGTTGACAGCCGGGAGGACTGAAGCTTTCTTT. Translation gives CSALLTAGRTEAFF.

V is TRBV9 and J is TRBJ2-3, with TRBD2 matching 9 bases. V trimming: 2 bases; J trimming: 6 bases; junction bases outside the gene matches: 7. Germline CDR1 SGDLS, CDR2 YYNGEE. The CDR3 extends over 15 amino acids. CDR3 nucleotides: TGTGCCAGCAGCGTTAGCGGGGGACCTGCGGATACGCAGTATTTT. It encodes CASSVSGGPADTQYF.

This clone has just a few counts. The chain couples TRBV9 to TRBJ2-3; TRBD2 is a possible D gene (5 bases). This CDR3 contains 13 residues. Deletions cut 0 bases from V and 6 bases from J, with 8 bases between. Per germline, CDR1 SGDLS and CDR2 YYNGEE. Here the CDR3 reads CASSVGGPDTQYF. The CDR3 DNA sequence: TGTGCCAGCAGCGTAGGAGGGCCGGATACGCAGTATTTT.

CDR3 region: CASLGQYTEAFF. As DNA, the CDR3 is TGTGCCAGCCTAGGACAGTACACTGAAGCTTTCTTT. J is TRBJ1-1 and V is TRBV2, with D maybe TRBD1 (6 bases). The CDR3 consists of 12 residues. Trimming pared 8 bases from V and 3 bases from J, leaving 10 bases between. Germline loops: CDR1 SNHLY, CDR2 FYNNEI.

This clone has just one count. The J gene is TRBJ2-2, the V gene TRBV10-3, with D unresolved. Trimming pared 10 bases from V and 1 base from J, leaving 13 bases between. The CDR3 runs to 14 residues. Germline V lookup: CDR1 ENHRY, CDR2 SYGVKD. The CDR3 DNA is TGTGCCACCAAAGCGCTAGGGAACACCGGGGAGCTGTTTTTT. It specifies CATKALGNTGELFF.

This sequence joins TRBV5-4 and TRBJ2-3; 9 bases line up with TRBD2. Trimming took 5 bases from V and 13 from J; bases not matched to a gene: 14. CDR1 is SGHNT and CDR2 is YYREEE in the germline V gene (reference sequence). The CDR3 totals 14 residues. DNA of the CDR3: TGTGCCAGCAGGAGGGTAGCGGGGGTGGGAAAAAAGTATTTT. Translating gives CASRRVAGVGKKYF.

V and J are TRBV11-3 and TRBJ2-5; 8 positions agree with TRBD2. The V gene end was trimmed by 1 base and the J gene end by 1 base; junction bases not matched to a gene: 5. Per germline, CDR1 SGHNT and CDR2 YENEEA. The CDR3 runs to 16 residues. As DNA, the CDR3 is TGTGCCAGCAGCTTAGGACTACTAGCGGTCCAAGAGACCCAGTACTTC. Its protein product is CASSLGLLAVQETQYF. The whole variable domain, remainder taken from reference TRBV11-3 and TRBJ2-5, is EAGVVQSPRYKIIEKKQPVAFWCNPISGHNTLYWYLQNLGQGPELLIRYENEEAVDDSQLPKDRFSAERLKGVDSTLKIQPAELGDSAVYLCASSLGLLAVQETQYFGPGTRLLVL.

The sample holds a few counts of this clone. This chain links TRBV15 with TRBJ2-7; D may be TRBD1 (6 bases). CDR1 and CDR2 (germline): LNHNV, YYDKDF (reference sequence). This CDR3 spans 14 amino acids. V was clipped by 4 bases and J by 2 bases, with 12 bases between them. The CDR3 spells CATSIWDNPYEQYF. The DNA of the CDR3 is TGTGCCACCAGCATCTGGGACAATCCCTACGAGCAGTACTTC.

The chain recombines TRBV21-1 with TRBJ1-1; TRBD1, as called in the table, went unchecked against the DNA. TRBV21-1 is classified as a pseudogene. The CDR3 consists of 13 residues. The CDR3: CASSPRACTEAFF. The CDR3 region has the DNA TGTGCCAGCAGCCCCAGGGCGTGCACTGAAGCTTTCTTT.

The J gene is TRBJ2-1, the V gene TRBV5-4, with D perhaps TRBD1 (8 bases). CDR1 and CDR2 (germline): SGHNT, YYREEE (reference sequence). V was shortened by 3 bases and J by 3 bases, with 16 bases between the two germline ends. The CDR3 runs to 16 residues. CDR3 residues: CASSSKQGGNYNEQFF. Written as DNA, the CDR3 is TGTGCCAGCAGCTCGAAACAGGGGGGGAACTACAATGAGCAGTTCTTC.

This clone occurred once. The chain couples TRBV7-3 to TRBJ2-1; D possibly corresponds to TRBD1 (5 bases). The germline V gene encodes CDR1 SGHTA and CDR2 FQGTGA. The germline V and J ends were trimmed by 5 bases and 9 bases, with 17 bases remaining between them. This CDR3 has 14 residues. The CDR3 protein is CASSPQGVEAEQFF. CDR3 nucleotides: TGTGCCAGCAGCCCTCAAGGGGTCGAGGCTGAGCAGTTCTTC.

The rearrangement links TRBV4-2 to TRBJ1-1; a weak D match, TRBD1 (6 bases). The CDR3 covers 16 residues. CDR1 and CDR2 (germline): LGHNA, YNFKEQ. Deletions cut 3 bases from V and 4 bases from J, with 18 bases between. Here the CDR3 reads CASSHLLHREGTEAFF. Here the CDR3 DNA reads TGTGCCAGCAGCCACCTCCTTCACAGGGAGGGCACTGAAGCTTTCTTT.

The chain combines TRBV5-8 with TRBJ2-3; D perhaps matches TRBD1 (6 bases). The CDR3 consists of 14 residues. Trimming took off 2 bases at V and 2 bases at J, with 9 bases between the two ends. Looked up from germline, CDR1 is SGHTS and CDR2 is YDEGEE. The chain's CDR3 is CASSFTGSTDTQYF. The CDR3 nucleotides read TGTGCCAGCAGCTTTACAGGGTCCACAGATACGCAGTATTTT.

A few counts support this clone. V is TRBV7-2 and J is TRBJ1-5; D gene uncertain. CDR3 length: 13 residues. The V end lost 4 bases, the J end lost 6 bases, and 10 bases lay between the germline ends. Germline lookup yields CDR1 SGHTA and CDR2 FQGNSA. The CDR3 loop reads CASSSYVSQPQHF. The CDR3 bases are TGTGCCAGCAGCTCCTATGTAAGTCAGCCCCAGCATTTT.

J is TRBJ2-6 and V is TRBV6-2 or TRBV6-3; weak D call: TRBD1 (5 bases). Trimming pared 2 bases from V and 4 bases from J, leaving 18 bases between. The CDR3 consists of 18 residues. Germline V gene sequence: CDR1 MNHEY, CDR2 SVGEGT. CDR3 sequence (DNA): TGTGCCAGCAGTTACGTCCAGGGATACCAATCGGGGGCCAACGTCCTGACTTTC. Encoded protein: CASSYVQGYQSGANVLTF.

The gene calls are TRBV4-2 and TRBJ2-3, with a tentative D call TRBD2 (10 bases). Trimming pared 4 bases from V and 2 bases from J, leaving 31 bases between. CDR3 length: 21 residues. Germline lookup yields CDR1 LGHNA and CDR2 YNFKEQ. The chain's CDR3 is CASSRPGTGPRSGGATDTQYF. Here the CDR3 DNA reads TGTGCCAGCAGCCGTCCCGGGACAGGGCCGAGGAGCGGGGGGGCCACAGATACGCAGTATTTT.

The chain has TRBV4-1 and TRBJ1-4; D gene ambiguous. Trimming stripped 3 bases from V and 0 bases from J, with 14 bases between. Germline lookup yields CDR1 MGHRA and CDR2 YSYEKL. The length of the CDR3 is 17 residues. CDR3 amino acids: CASSQRLRDTTNEKLFF. DNA of the CDR3: TGCGCCAGCAGCCAGAGGTTGAGGGATACAACTAATGAAAAACTGTTTTTT.

Only a few counts were recorded for this clone. The chain links TRBV10-3 to TRBJ2-5; 9 nucleotides line up with TRBD2. Germline CDR1 and CDR2: ENHRY and SYGVKD. The CDR3 totals 16 residues. V trimming: 3 bases; J trimming: 1 base; junction bases outside the gene matches: 6. The CDR3 nucleotides read TGTGCCATCAGTGAAGCCAGCGGGGGGACCCAAGAGACCCAGTACTTC. Protein product: CAISEASGGTQETQYF.

The chain uses TRBV7-9 and TRBJ2-3; TRBD1 might be the D (6 bases). Trimming left V 5 bases short and J 8 bases short, with 14 bases between. Germline CDR1 reads SEHNR; CDR2 reads FQNEAQ (reference sequence). The CDR3 covers 13 residues. The CDR3 bases are TGTGCCAGCAGCCGATCGACAGGTTCTACGCAGTATTTT. Translated, it gives CASSRSTGSTQYF.

The chain employs TRBV24-1 and TRBJ1-1; 10 bases agree with TRBD1. With 4 bases clipped from V and 5 bases from J, the junction kept 6 bases outside the gene matches. CDR1 is KGHDR, CDR2 SFDVKD, per germline. This CDR3 region has 15 residues. CDR3 bases: TGTGCCACCAGTGAACCCGGACAGGGGGATACTGAAGCTTTCTTT. Amino acid sequence: CATSEPGQGDTEAFF.

J is TRBJ1-1 and V is TRBV19, with 12 nucleotides matching TRBD1. The ends lost 4 bases at V and 7 bases at J; junction bases unmatched: 7. Germline values: CDR1 LNHDA, CDR2 SQIVND (reference sequence). The CDR3 contains 15 residues. Here the CDR3 DNA reads TGTGCCAGTAGTACCCTCGGGACAGGGGGCAGTGAAGCTTTCTTT. Amino acid sequence: CASSTLGTGGSEAFF.

V and J are TRBV6-5 and TRBJ1-4; D gene ambiguous. Trimming removed 8 bases at V and 8 bases at J, with 18 bases between. In germline, CDR1 is MNHEY, CDR2 SVGAGI. CDR3 size: 14 residues. CDR3 sequence (DNA): TGTGCCAGCGGAGAGGATGAAGGGAGGGAAAAACTGTTTTTT. Its protein is CASGEDEGREKLFF.

The rearrangement links TRBV5-6 to TRBJ1-6; D not resolved. V dropped 0 bases and J dropped 5 bases, with 9 bases sitting between them. The CDR3 loop spans 15 amino acids. Germline CDR1 and CDR2: SGHDT and YYEEEE. In nucleotides, the CDR3 is TGTGCCAGCAGCTTGGGGGCCGGGAATAATTCACCCCTCCACTTT. Translating gives CASSLGAGNNSPLHF.

The chain links TRBV29-1 to TRBJ2-7, with 10 bases fitting TRBD2. Germline V gene lookup returns CDR1 SQVTM and CDR2 ANQGSEA. The CDR3 has 15 residues. J gave up 2 bases and V 6 bases, and 10 bases lay outside the gene matches. CDR3 sequence (DNA): TGCAGCGTAGAACCCGGGACTAGCGAGCCCTACGAGCAGTACTTC. Residues: CSVEPGTSEPYEQYF.

The chain couples TRBV5-5 to TRBJ1-2, with D hard to call. The CDR3 sequence is 16 residues long. Trimming cost V 5 bases and J 7 bases, with 24 bases left between them. The germline gives CDR1 SGHKS, CDR2 YYEKEE (reference sequence). This CDR3 is CASSSDAGGPHGGYTF. The CDR3 nucleotides are TGTGCCAGCAGTTCCGACGCGGGAGGGCCTCACGGTGGCTACACCTTC.

The rearrangement links TRBV28 to TRBJ1-2, with D hard to call. From germline, CDR1 is MDHEN and CDR2 SYDVKM. Trimming stripped 5 bases from V and 2 bases from J, with 15 bases between. This CDR3 spans 15 amino acids. The chain's CDR3 is CASSPHLAANYGYTF. The CDR3 coding sequence is TGTGCCAGCAGTCCCCACCTCGCGGCAAACTATGGCTACACCTTC.